The 6 T cell receptor beta chains given below trace back to one sample, sequenced in a study of cytomegalovirus exposure and HLA in healthy donors. The PCR was carried out with 60 Vbeta primers and 13 Jbeta primers. Clones were sequenced by immunoSEQ multiplex PCR, and TCRdb holds only the in-frame ones, with some missing. The sample has 100,000 to 150,000 clones. Sequencing was done on a sample of PBMCs. The receptor source for this set is a man aged 35 to 55 in good health and CMV-seronegative.

The chain carries TRBV9 and TRBJ2-7; no reliable D call. V dropped 1 base and J dropped 2 bases, with 7 bases sitting between them. Germline assignment: CDR1 SGDLS and CDR2 YYNGEE. This CDR3 has 13 residues. The CDR3 nucleotides read TGTGCCAGCAGCGTAAATTTAGCCTACGAGCAGTACTTC. This encodes CASSVNLAYEQYF.

J is TRBJ2-7 and V is TRBV11-3; weak D call: TRBD2 (6 bases). V lost 8 bases, J lost 5 bases, and 13 bases lay in between. The CDR3 sequence is 12 residues long. CDR1 and CDR2 from the germline V gene are SGHNT and YENEEA. The CDR3 loop is CASQGGLHEQYF. The CDR3 nucleotides are TGTGCCAGCCAAGGAGGGCTACACGAGCAGTACTTC.

This sequence joins TRBV4-3 and TRBJ2-2; 9 bases match TRBD2. CDR1 LGHNA and CDR2 YSLEER come from the germline V gene. This CDR3 region has 16 residues. The trim removed 3 bases at V and 4 bases at J, leaving 6 bases unmatched. The CDR3 nucleotides are TGCGCCAGCAGCCAGGTTAGCGGGAGTTTCACCGGGGAGCTGTTTTTT. It encodes CASSQVSGSFTGELFF.

The chain is built from TRBV6-5 and TRBJ2-7, with D maybe TRBD1 (6 bases). The CDR3 has 13 amino acids. V lost 6 bases to trimming and J lost 0 bases, with 9 bases between them. Germline V gene data show CDR1 as MNHEY and CDR2 as SVGAGI. CDR3 sequence (DNA): TGTGCCAGCAGCCGGACAGCCTCCTACGAGCAGTACTTC. It translates to CASSRTASYEQYF.

The V gene is TRBV5-1, the J gene TRBJ2-1, with D tentatively TRBD1 (5 bases). CDR3 size: 11 residues. Germline values: CDR1 SGHRS, CDR2 YFSETQ. V dropped 6 bases and J dropped 9 bases, with 10 bases sitting between them. CDR3 loop: CASTSGFEQFF. Written as DNA, the CDR3 is TGCGCCAGCACCTCAGGGTTTGAGCAGTTCTTC.

The chain joins TRBV19 to TRBJ2-5; 7 bases are shared with TRBD1. V shed 3 bases and J 3 bases; nucleotides not matched to a gene: 7. CDR3 length: 15 amino acids. Germline CDR1 reads LNHDA; CDR2 reads SQIVND (reference sequence). DNA for the CDR3: TGTGCCAGTAGTATTCCCGGGACAGAGAAAGAGACCCAGTACTTC. This gives the protein CASSIPGTEKETQYF.